These 5 T cell receptor beta chains were sequenced from one sample in a study of T-cell reconstitution after alpha-beta-depleted transplantation in children. As it was prepared, the TCRbeta library received unique molecular identifiers. One entry per CDR3 protein results from TCRdb running MiXCR on the PCR reads. The repertoire holds more than 100,000 distinct CDR3 sequences, more than 20% seen once, with roughly a tenth in the top ten. This sample comprised PBMCs, mostly from graft donor cells, obtained 180 days after TCRalphabeta/CD19-depleted stem cell transplant. These receptors all come from a male patient aged 2 to 9 who had a stem cell transplant for chronic granulomatous disease, so the T cells may come from the graft donor.

This rearrangement joins TRBV6-4 to TRBJ2-6; the D is unclear. The CDR3 extends over 15 amino acids. CDR1 is MRHNA and CDR2 is SNTAGT in the germline V gene. The V end was cut by 2 bases, the J end by 0 bases, with 5 bases between. The CDR3 region is CASSDDGSGANVLTF. The CDR3 nucleotides are TGTGCCAGCAGTGACGACGGCTCTGGGGCCAACGTCCTGACTTTC.

Worth noting for this clonotype: A read error may be the cause here, since a much bigger clone is one base away. Because it lacks the conserved phenylalanine or tryptophan at the end, this CDR3 is likely a read error. The V call is TRBV12-3 or TRBV12-4, the J call TRBJ2-7; TRBD1 is a possible D gene (5 bases). This CDR3 is 11 amino acids long. V was clipped by 6 bases and J by 6 bases, with 9 bases between them. As DNA, the CDR3 is TGTGCCAGCAGCCAGGGCCTCGAGCAGTACTAC. Amino acid sequence: CASSQGLEQYY.

The rearrangement uses TRBV18 and TRBJ1-4; 10 bases are a match to TRBD1. V was clipped by 3 bases and J by 7 bases; unmatched bases: 8. There are 16 residues in the CDR3. Germline-derived CDR1 and CDR2 are KGHSH and LQKENI. Here the CDR3 reads CASSPTAGTGVEKLFF. The CDR3, as DNA: TGTGCCAGCTCACCCACTGCCGGGACAGGGGTTGAAAAACTGTTTTTT.

This rearrangement joins TRBV12-3 or TRBV12-4 to TRBJ2-5, with D perhaps given as TRBD1 or TRBD2 (5 bases each). CDR3 length equals 14 residues. Trimming pared 1 base from V and 6 bases from J, leaving 12 bases between. The CDR3 sequence: CASSLGPGRKTQYF. In DNA, the CDR3 is TGTGCCAGCAGTTTAGGTCCAGGGAGAAAGACCCAGTACTTC.

This clonotype was seen a few times. This chain connects TRBV20-1 to TRBJ1-1; 11 nucleotides match TRBD1. There are 14 residues in the CDR3. Germline V gene sequence: CDR1 DFQATT, CDR2 SNEGSKA (reference sequence). The junction had 3 bases not matched to a gene; V was cut back by 2 bases and J by 4 bases. CDR3 nucleotide sequence: TGCAGTGCTAGACAGGACAGGGGGCGCACTGAAGCTTTCTTT. Amino acids: CSARQDRGRTEAFF.